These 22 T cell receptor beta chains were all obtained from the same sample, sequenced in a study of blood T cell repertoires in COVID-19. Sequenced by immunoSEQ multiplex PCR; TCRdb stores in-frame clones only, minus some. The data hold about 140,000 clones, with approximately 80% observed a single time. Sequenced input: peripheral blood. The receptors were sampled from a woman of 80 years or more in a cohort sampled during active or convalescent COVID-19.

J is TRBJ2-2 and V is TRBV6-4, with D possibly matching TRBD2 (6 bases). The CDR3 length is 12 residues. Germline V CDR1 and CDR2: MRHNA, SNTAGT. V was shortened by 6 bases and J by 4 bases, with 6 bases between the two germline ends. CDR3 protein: CASREGTGELFF. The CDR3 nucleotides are TGTGCCAGCAGGGAGGGCACCGGGGAGCTGTTTTTT.

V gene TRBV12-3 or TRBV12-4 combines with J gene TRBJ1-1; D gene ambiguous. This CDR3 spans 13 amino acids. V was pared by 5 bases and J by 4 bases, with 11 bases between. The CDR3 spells CASSNKRSTEAFF. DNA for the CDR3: TGTGCCAGCAGTAACAAGAGGAGCACTGAAGCTTTCTTT.

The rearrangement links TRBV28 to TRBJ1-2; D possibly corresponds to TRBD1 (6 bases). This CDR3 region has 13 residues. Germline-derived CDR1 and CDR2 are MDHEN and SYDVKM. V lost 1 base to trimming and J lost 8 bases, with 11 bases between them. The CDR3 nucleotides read TGTGCCAGCAGTTTATCAGGGGTGGGAGGCTACACCTTC. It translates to CASSLSGVGGYTF.

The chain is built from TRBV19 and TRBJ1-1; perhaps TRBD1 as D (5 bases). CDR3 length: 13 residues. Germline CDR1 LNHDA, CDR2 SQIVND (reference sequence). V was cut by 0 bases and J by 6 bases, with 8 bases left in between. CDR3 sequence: CASSIEWGPEAFF. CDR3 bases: TGTGCCAGTAGTATAGAGTGGGGCCCTGAAGCTTTCTTT.

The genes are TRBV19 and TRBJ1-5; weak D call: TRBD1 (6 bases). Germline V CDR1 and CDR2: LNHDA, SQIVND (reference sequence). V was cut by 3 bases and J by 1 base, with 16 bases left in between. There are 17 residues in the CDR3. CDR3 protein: CASSIGIQGTSNQPQHF. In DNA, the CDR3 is TGTGCCAGTAGTATTGGGATACAGGGAACGAGCAATCAGCCCCAGCATTTT.

CDR3 in DNA: TGTGCCAGCAGTGAGAACCGATTGGCCGGGGAGCTGTTTTTT. Translating gives CASSENRLAGELFF. The V and J genes are TRBV28 and TRBJ2-2; no firm D call. The germline gives CDR1 MDHEN, CDR2 SYDVKM. The length of the CDR3 is 14 residues. The germline V and J ends were trimmed by 5 bases and 6 bases, with 13 bases remaining between them.

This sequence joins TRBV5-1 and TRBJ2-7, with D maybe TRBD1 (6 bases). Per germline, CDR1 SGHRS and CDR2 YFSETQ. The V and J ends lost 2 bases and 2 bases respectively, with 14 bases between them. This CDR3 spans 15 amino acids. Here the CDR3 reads CASSFLRDTPYEQYF. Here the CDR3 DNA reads TGCGCCAGCAGCTTTCTCCGGGACACGCCCTACGAGCAGTACTTC. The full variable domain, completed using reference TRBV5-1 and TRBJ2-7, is KAGVTQTPRYLIKTRGQQVTLSCSPISGHRSVSWYQQTPGQGLQFLFEYFSETQRNKGNFPGRFSGRQFSNSRSEMNVSTLELGDSALYLCASSFLRDTPYEQYFGPGTRLTVT.

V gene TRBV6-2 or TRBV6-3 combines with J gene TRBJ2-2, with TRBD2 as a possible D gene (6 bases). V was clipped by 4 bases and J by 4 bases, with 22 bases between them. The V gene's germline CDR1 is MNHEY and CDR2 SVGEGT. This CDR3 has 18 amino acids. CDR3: CASSSGRDSYRGTGELFF. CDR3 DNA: TGTGCCAGCAGTTCTGGTCGGGACTCCTACCGGGGCACCGGGGAGCTGTTTTTT.

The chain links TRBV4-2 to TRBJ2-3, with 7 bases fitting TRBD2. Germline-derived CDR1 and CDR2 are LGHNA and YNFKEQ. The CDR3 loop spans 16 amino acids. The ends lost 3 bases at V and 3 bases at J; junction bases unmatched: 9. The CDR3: CASSQERRGLTDTQYF. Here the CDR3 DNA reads TGTGCCAGCAGCCAGGAGAGGCGGGGGTTGACAGATACGCAGTATTTT.

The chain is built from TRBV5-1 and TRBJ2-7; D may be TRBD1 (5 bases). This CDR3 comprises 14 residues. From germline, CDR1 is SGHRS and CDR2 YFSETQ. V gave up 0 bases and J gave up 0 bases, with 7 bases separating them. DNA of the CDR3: TGCGCCAGCAGCTTGGGTCAGGGCTCCTACGAGCAGTACGTC. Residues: CASSLGQGSYEQYV.

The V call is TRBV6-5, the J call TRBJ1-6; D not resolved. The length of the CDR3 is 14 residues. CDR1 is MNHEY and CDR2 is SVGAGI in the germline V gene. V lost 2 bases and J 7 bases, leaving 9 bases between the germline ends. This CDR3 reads CASSYEGSNSPLHF. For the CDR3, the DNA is TGTGCCAGCAGTTACGAGGGTTCCAATTCACCCCTCCACTTT.

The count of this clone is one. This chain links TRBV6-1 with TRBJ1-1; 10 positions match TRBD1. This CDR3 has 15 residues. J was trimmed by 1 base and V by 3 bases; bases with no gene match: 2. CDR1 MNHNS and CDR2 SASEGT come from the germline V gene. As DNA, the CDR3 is TGTGCCAGCAGTGACAGGACAGGGGGGAACACTGAAGCTTTCTTT. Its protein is CASSDRTGGNTEAFF.

This CDR3 is CSVEPGQNEKLFF. The CDR3 nucleotides read TGCAGCGTTGAACCTGGACAGAATGAAAAACTGTTTTTT. The chain recombines TRBV29-1 with TRBJ1-4; possible D gene TRBD1, 6 bases. This CDR3 is 13 amino acids long. The V gene lost 2 bases and the J gene lost 5 bases, with 9 bases spanning the gap. CDR1 is SQVTM and CDR2 is ANQGSEA in the germline V gene.

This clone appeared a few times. The CDR3 coding sequence is TGTGCCAGCAGCAAAGAAGGGGGAAGACAGGGACCAACTAATGAAAAACTGTTTTTT. Its translation: CASSKEGGRQGPTNEKLFF. The chain joins TRBV21-1 to TRBJ1-4; TRBD1 reflects the table's D call only, with no check against the DNA. TRBV21-1 is deemed a pseudogene. CDR3 length: 19 residues.

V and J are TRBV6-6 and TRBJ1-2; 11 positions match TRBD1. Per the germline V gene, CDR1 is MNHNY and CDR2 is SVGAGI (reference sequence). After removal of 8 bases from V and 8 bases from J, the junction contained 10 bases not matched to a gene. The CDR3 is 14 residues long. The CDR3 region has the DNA TGTGCCAGCGGTATCGGGACAGGGGGAAAGGGCTACACCTTC. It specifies CASGIGTGGKGYTF.

This chain's CDR3 is CASSKASSYGYTF. The CDR3 DNA reads as TGTGCCAGCAGCAAAGCTAGTAGCTATGGCTACACCTTC. V is TRBV21-1 and J is TRBJ1-2. TRBV21-1 is a recognized pseudogene. The CDR3 runs 13 residues.

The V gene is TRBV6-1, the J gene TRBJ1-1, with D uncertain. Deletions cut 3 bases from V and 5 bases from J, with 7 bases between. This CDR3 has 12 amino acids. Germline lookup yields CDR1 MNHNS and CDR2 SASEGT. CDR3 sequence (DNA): TGTGCCAGCAGTGACCTAAAAACTGAAGCTTTCTTT. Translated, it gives CASSDLKTEAFF.

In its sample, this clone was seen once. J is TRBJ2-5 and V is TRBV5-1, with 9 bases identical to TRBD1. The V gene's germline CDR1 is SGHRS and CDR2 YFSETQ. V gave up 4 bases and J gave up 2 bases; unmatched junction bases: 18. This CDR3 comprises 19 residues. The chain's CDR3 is CASSVASTGTGSSQETQYF. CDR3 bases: TGCGCCAGCAGCGTCGCCTCTACCGGGACAGGGAGTAGTCAAGAGACCCAGTACTTC. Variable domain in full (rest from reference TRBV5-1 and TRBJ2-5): KAGVTQTPRYLIKTRGQQVTLSCSPISGHRSVSWYQQTPGQGLQFLFEYFSETQRNKGNFPGRFSGRQFSNSRSEMNVSTLELGDSALYLCASSVASTGTGSSQETQYFGPGTRLLVL.

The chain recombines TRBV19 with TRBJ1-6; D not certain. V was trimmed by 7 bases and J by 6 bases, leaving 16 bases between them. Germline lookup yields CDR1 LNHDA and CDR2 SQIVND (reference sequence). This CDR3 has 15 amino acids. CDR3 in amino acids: CASNGLIGLNSPLHF. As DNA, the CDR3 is TGTGCCAGTAACGGACTGATCGGACTTAATTCACCCCTCCACTTT.

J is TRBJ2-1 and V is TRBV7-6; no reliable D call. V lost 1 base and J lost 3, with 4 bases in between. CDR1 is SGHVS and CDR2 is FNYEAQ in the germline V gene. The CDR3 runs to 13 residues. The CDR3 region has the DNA TGTGCCAGCAGCTTAGGGCTCTACAATGAGCAGTTCTTC. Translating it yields CASSLGLYNEQFF.

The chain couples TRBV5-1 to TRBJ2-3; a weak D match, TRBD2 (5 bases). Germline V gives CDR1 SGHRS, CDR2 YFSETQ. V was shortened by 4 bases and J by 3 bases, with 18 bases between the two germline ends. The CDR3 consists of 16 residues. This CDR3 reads CASSPSGTPRTDTQYF. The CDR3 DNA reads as TGCGCCAGCAGCCCATCGGGAACCCCGCGGACAGATACGCAGTATTTT.

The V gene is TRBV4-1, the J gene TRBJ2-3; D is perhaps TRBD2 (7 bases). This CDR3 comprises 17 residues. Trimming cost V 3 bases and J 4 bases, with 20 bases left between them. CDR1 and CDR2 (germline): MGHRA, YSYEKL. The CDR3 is CASSQAMMRGLPDTQYF. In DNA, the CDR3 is TGCGCCAGCAGCCAGGCCATGATGCGGGGGCTCCCAGATACGCAGTATTTT.